The 25 T cell receptor beta chains presented below share a single source sample, sequenced in a study of shared clonotypes between healthy human individuals. Clones were sequenced by immunoSEQ multiplex PCR, and TCRdb holds only the in-frame ones, with some missing. The repertoire holds some 900,000 clones, with approximately 80% as singletons. Material: memory CD4+ T cells sorted from blood. Subset specified: CD45RA-negative fraction. The receptors stem from a man between 18 and 29 years old in good health.

The V and J genes are TRBV28 and TRBJ1-4; D remains ambiguous. Between the trimmed V and J ends, which lost 6 bases and 2 bases, there was a span of 7 bases. This CDR3 comprises 13 residues. CDR1 is MDHEN and CDR2 is SYDVKM in the germline V gene. The CDR3 DNA is TGTGCCAGCAGGGTGTTGACTAATGAAAAACTGTTTTTT. The encoded protein is CASRVLTNEKLFF.

The chain carries TRBV19 and TRBJ1-5; 7 nucleotides match TRBD1. CDR1 is LNHDA, CDR2 SQIVND, per germline (reference sequence). The trim removed 4 bases at V and 4 bases at J, leaving 4 bases unmatched. This CDR3 has 14 residues. CDR3 bases: TGTGCCAGTAGTACCCCGACAGGGAATCAGCCCCAGCATTTT. Its translation: CASSTPTGNQPQHF.

This clone was recorded only once. The chain employs TRBV18 and TRBJ2-6; 7 positions match TRBD1. V lost 5 bases and J lost 10; bases outside the gene matches: 5. The CDR3 loop spans 13 amino acids. Germline CDR1 and CDR2: KGHSH and LQKENI. CDR3 protein: CASSSTGSNVLTF. The CDR3 DNA sequence: TGTGCCAGCTCATCGACAGGGAGTAACGTCCTGACTTTC. The whole variable domain, remainder taken from reference TRBV18 and TRBJ2-6, is NAGVMQNPRHLVRRRGQEARLRCSPMKGHSHVYWYRQLPEEGLKFMVYLQKENIIDESGMPKERFSAEFPKEGPSILRIQQVVRGDSAAYFCASSSTGSNVLTFGAGSRLTVL.

The CDR3 nucleotides read TGCGCCAGCAGCTCATTTAGCAGCACAGATACGCAGTATTTT. Protein sequence: CASSSFSSTDTQYF. The chain uses TRBV5-1 and TRBJ2-3; D is unresolved. Germline V gene data show CDR1 as SGHRS and CDR2 as YFSETQ. This CDR3 contains 14 residues. Trimming removed 3 bases from V and 0 bases from J, with 8 bases in between.

This chain links TRBV7-2 with TRBJ2-1; D is unclear. CDR1 and CDR2 (germline): SGHTA, FQGNSA. There are 16 residues in the CDR3. V dropped 2 bases and J dropped 4 bases, with 15 bases sitting between them. This chain's CDR3 is CASSLTRGLVYNEQFF. The CDR3 bases are TGTGCCAGCAGCTTAACCCGTGGGCTTGTTTACAATGAGCAGTTCTTC.

The chain combines TRBV6-1 with TRBJ2-5; the match to TRBD2 covers 15 bases. Trimming at V came to 4 bases and at J to 1 base, leaving 4 bases not matched to a gene. There are 17 residues in the CDR3. Per the germline V gene, CDR1 is MNHNS and CDR2 is SASEGT. CDR3 coding DNA: TGTGCCAGCAGTGGGGGACTAGCGGGAGGAGGCCAAGAGACCCAGTACTTC. It encodes CASSGGLAGGGQETQYF.

V usage is TRBV2 and J usage is TRBJ2-5; D gene unclear. V lost 4 bases to trimming and J lost 2 bases, with 8 bases between them. The CDR3 length is 13 residues. Germline lookup yields CDR1 SNHLY and CDR2 FYNNEI. The CDR3 sequence: CASSVSEQETQYF. Here the CDR3 DNA reads TGTGCCAGCAGTGTGTCAGAACAAGAGACCCAGTACTTC.

The J gene is TRBJ2-7, the V gene TRBV5-1; 9 bases are a match to TRBD2. V shed 0 bases and J 6 bases; nucleotides not matched to a gene: 7. This CDR3 region has 15 residues. The germline CDR1 and CDR2 sequences are SGHRS and YFSETQ. This CDR3 reads CASSLAVSGSGEQYF. The CDR3 nucleotides are TGCGCCAGCAGCTTGGCTGTTAGCGGGAGTGGCGAGCAGTACTTC.

The chain links TRBV7-9 to TRBJ2-3; 10 nucleotides line up with TRBD1. Trimming at V came to 5 bases and at J to 5 bases, leaving 10 bases not matched to a gene. CDR1 and CDR2 from the germline V gene are SEHNR and FQNEAQ (reference sequence). This CDR3 has 16 residues. CDR3 bases: TGTGCCAGCAGCCCGACCGGGACAGGGGCCGGAGATACGCAGTATTTT. This codes for CASSPTGTGAGDTQYF.

This clone was detected a few times. The chain is built from TRBV6-1 and TRBJ1-5; D might be TRBD1 (6 bases). V was shortened by 6 bases and J by 2 bases, with 11 bases between the two germline ends. This CDR3 has 14 residues. Germline-derived CDR1 and CDR2 are MNHNS and SASEGT. The CDR3 DNA reads as TGTGCCAGCAGATTTGCAGGGGGCAATCAGCCCCAGCATTTT. The encoded protein is CASRFAGGNQPQHF.

The rearrangement uses TRBV7-9 and TRBJ2-3; 7 bases align to TRBD2. The CDR3 contains 16 residues. V was clipped by 5 bases and J by 6 bases; unmatched bases: 14. CDR1 and CDR2 from the germline V gene are SEHNR and FQNEAQ (reference sequence). In nucleotides, the CDR3 is TGTGCCAGCAGCAAAGCGGGGCAGACCCAAGCCGATACGCAGTATTTT. Protein sequence: CASSKAGQTQADTQYF.

This clone showed up just a few times. The V call is TRBV4-2, the J call TRBJ1-3, with TRBD1 matching 10 bases. This CDR3 comprises 17 residues. Looked up from germline, CDR1 is LGHNA and CDR2 is YNFKEQ. Losses at the gene ends were 4 bases for V and 4 bases for J; bases not matched to a gene: 10. The DNA for the CDR3 is TGTGCCAGCAGCCGCCGAGGGACAGGGGATTCCGGAAACACCATATATTTT. This encodes CASSRRGTGDSGNTIYF.

CDR3 region: CASSITGFTGELFF. For the CDR3, the DNA is TGTGCCAGCAGCATTACAGGGTTCACCGGGGAGCTGTTTTTT. The chain recombines TRBV5-6 with TRBJ2-2; perhaps TRBD1 as D (6 bases). CDR1 is SGHDT, CDR2 YYEEEE, per germline. Trimming removed 4 bases from V and 4 bases from J, with 11 bases in between. The CDR3 contains 14 residues. The variable domain in full, completed from reference TRBV5-6 and TRBJ2-2, reads DAGVTQSPTHLIKTRGQQVTLRCSPKSGHDTVSWYQQALGQGPQFIFQYYEEEERQRGNFPDRFSGHQFPNYSSELNVNALLLGDSALYLCASSITGFTGELFFGEGSRLTVL.

This clone was detected only a few times. The chain links TRBV28 to TRBJ1-1; D is unresolved. Germline V gene data show CDR1 as MDHEN and CDR2 as SYDVKM. The V and J ends lost 3 bases and 1 base respectively, with 12 bases between them. The CDR3 length is 15 residues. The CDR3 here is CASSFLRDTNTEAFF. Written as DNA, the CDR3 is TGTGCCAGCAGTTTTCTCCGGGATACGAACACTGAAGCTTTCTTT.

The chain has TRBV5-1 and TRBJ1-4, with D tentatively TRBD1 (5 bases). Per germline, CDR1 SGHRS and CDR2 YFSETQ. This CDR3 spans 14 amino acids. V lost 4 bases and J lost 8, with 15 bases in between. The CDR3 DNA reads TGCGCCAGCAGCACGGGCCAGGAGGGGGAAAAACTGTTTTTT. Translation gives CASSTGQEGEKLFF.

This chain uses TRBV5-1 with TRBJ2-5; no clear D gene. Germline CDR1 is SGHRS and CDR2 is YFSETQ. V was trimmed by 0 bases and J by 4 bases, leaving 7 bases between them. This CDR3 spans 13 amino acids. The CDR3, as DNA: TGCGCCAGCAGCTTGGGGAGCCTAGAGACCCAGTACTTC. Its translation is CASSLGSLETQYF.

The CDR3 DNA follows: TGTGCCAGCAGTACAGGGGTTTTGGACACTGAAGCTTTCTTT. This translates into CASSTGVLDTEAFF. J is TRBJ1-1 and V is TRBV2; 7 nucleotides line up with TRBD1. Germline CDR1 reads SNHLY; CDR2 reads FYNNEI. V lost 5 bases and J lost 3; bases outside the gene matches: 6. The length of the CDR3 is 14 residues.

The gene calls are TRBV6-5 and TRBJ1-2; the D is unclear. Trimming cost V 8 bases and J 8 bases, with 12 bases left between them. Germline V CDR1 and CDR2: MNHEY, SVGAGI. The CDR3 spans 11 residues. In DNA, the CDR3 is TGTGCCAGCTCTGCGGGCTGGGGCTACACCTTC. It codes for CASSAGWGYTF.

The V call is TRBV19, the J call TRBJ2-2; no definite D call. Germline-derived CDR1 and CDR2 are LNHDA and SQIVND (reference sequence). The CDR3 extends over 12 amino acids. V shed 7 bases and J shed 1 base, with 4 bases lying between them. The CDR3 loop reads CASTWNTGELFF. The CDR3 DNA is TGTGCCAGTACGTGGAACACCGGGGAGCTGTTTTTT. The entire variable domain, with the rest obtained from reference TRBV19 and TRBJ2-2, is as follows: DGGITQSPKYLFRKEGQNVTLSCEQNLNHDAMYWYRQDPGQGLRLIYYSQIVNDFQKGDIAEGYSVSREKKESFPLTVTSAQKNPTAFYLCASTWNTGELFFGEGSRLTVL.

V and J are TRBV2 and TRBJ2-7; no reliable D call. Deletions cut 6 bases from V and 6 bases from J, with 12 bases between. The CDR3 extends over 12 amino acids. Germline values: CDR1 SNHLY, CDR2 FYNNEI. The CDR3 here is CASRIEVGEQYF. CDR3 DNA sequence: TGTGCCAGCAGAATAGAGGTAGGCGAGCAGTACTTC.

A few counts support this clone. The V and J genes are TRBV2 and TRBJ1-3, with TRBD1 identical over 9 bases. Germline-derived CDR1 and CDR2 are SNHLY and FYNNEI. Trimming at V came to 6 bases and at J to 4 bases, leaving 4 bases not matched to a gene. The CDR3 runs 14 residues. The CDR3, as DNA: TGTGCCAGCAGAGGGACAGGGTACGGAAACACCATATATTTT. It yields the protein CASRGTGYGNTIYF.

The V gene is TRBV10-3, the J gene TRBJ2-1; 9 bases are shared with TRBD2. The germline V gene encodes CDR1 ENHRY and CDR2 SYGVKD. The CDR3 loop spans 15 amino acids. After removal of 0 bases from V and 5 bases from J, the junction contained 2 bases not matched to a gene. The CDR3 reads CAISESTSGHNEQFF. As DNA, the CDR3 is TGTGCCATCAGTGAGTCCACTAGCGGGCACAATGAGCAGTTCTTC.

This clone appeared a few times. The chain has TRBV2 and TRBJ1-1, with D hard to call. Germline lookup yields CDR1 SNHLY and CDR2 FYNNEI. Trimming removed 6 bases at V and 0 bases at J, with 14 bases between. CDR3 length: 15 residues. The CDR3 loop reads CASRVGGVMNTEAFF. The CDR3 bases are TGTGCCAGCAGGGTGGGTGGGGTTATGAACACTGAAGCTTTCTTT.

This rearrangement joins TRBV9 to TRBJ2-1, with 14 nucleotides matching TRBD2. V was pared by 0 bases and J by 7 bases, with 0 bases of the junction left unmatched. Germline V gene lookup returns CDR1 SGDLS and CDR2 YYNGEE. CDR3 length equals 15 residues. CDR3 nucleotides: TGTGCCAGCAGCGTAGGGACTAGCGGGAGGAATGAGCAGTTCTTC. Amino acids: CASSVGTSGRNEQFF.

The J gene is TRBJ1-2, the V gene TRBV28, with D possibly matching TRBD1 (5 bases). Germline V gene sequence: CDR1 MDHEN, CDR2 SYDVKM. The germline V and J ends were trimmed by 1 base and 8 bases, with 14 bases remaining between them. The CDR3 extends over 14 amino acids. The CDR3 DNA reads as TGTGCCAGCAGTTTATTCCCCCAGGGTCGGGGCTACACCTTC. Encoded protein: CASSLFPQGRGYTF.